Presented here are 15 T cell receptor beta chains from one specimen sequenced in a study of CXCR3-negative and CXCR3-positive naive CD8 T cells (dated by TCRdb to about 2019). Sequencing took place on a NextSeq 550. The Human TCR Profiling Kit (MiLaboratory) was used to make UMI-labeled 5' RACE TRB cDNA libraries. After reprocessing by TCRdb, each CDR3 protein sequence is one entry, and no DNA is given. The sample table records about 130,000 distinct CDR3 sequences. 0.25% to 0.35% of the sample is in the top ten clones. Sequencing was carried out using naive CXCR3- CD8+ T cells from blood. This specimen's cell subset or site label, interpreted: CD45RO-CCR7+CD27+CD95- naive CD8+ T cells lacking CXCR3 (TNR3-). These receptors all stem from a human donor in good health. Some clones in this sample may be carry-over from other donors' samples.

The V call is TRBV5-6, the J call TRBJ2-3; lacking DNA, the TRBD1 call made by TCRdb goes unchecked. The CDR3 runs 13 residues. CDR1 is SGHDT, CDR2 YYEEEE, per germline. CDR3 residues: CASSSIGQGAQYF.

This chain joins TRBV4-2 and TRBJ2-2; TCRdb outputs TRBD1, but without DNA this stays unchecked. The CDR3 loop spans 16 amino acids. Germline-derived CDR1 and CDR2 are LGHNA and YNFKEQ. The CDR3 loop reads CASSRTPGGNTGELFF.

The chain carries TRBV15 and TRBJ2-7; checking the TCRdb D call of TRBD1 is not possible without DNA. The CDR3 runs to 15 residues. Germline V lookup: CDR1 LNHNV, CDR2 YYDKDF (reference sequence). CDR3 sequence: CATSTGAGPSYEQYF.

CDR3 amino acids: CSARDEPTLEETQYF. J is TRBJ2-5 and V is TRBV20-1. From germline, CDR1 is DFQATT and CDR2 SNEGSKA (reference sequence). This CDR3 spans 15 amino acids.

This chain uses TRBV29-1 with TRBJ2-7; TCRdb selects TRBD1, and the lack of DNA leaves this call unchecked. Germline lookup yields CDR1 SQVTM and CDR2 ANQGSEA. This CDR3 comprises 12 residues. This CDR3 is CSVVNPGNEQYF.

The chain recombines TRBV29-1 with TRBJ2-7; lacking DNA, the TRBD1 call made by TCRdb goes unchecked. The CDR3 consists of 13 residues. Germline lookup yields CDR1 SQVTM and CDR2 ANQGSEA. The CDR3 loop reads CSVAGGDTYEQYF.

The J gene is TRBJ2-2, the V gene TRBV6-5; TCRdb's D call, TRBD2, is unchecked because there is no DNA. In germline, CDR1 is MNHEY, CDR2 SVGAGI. The CDR3 sequence is 19 residues long. This CDR3 is CASSVSTDPGLGVAGELFF.

The rearrangement uses TRBV6-5 and TRBJ2-1. This CDR3 is 13 amino acids long. CDR1 and CDR2 from the germline V gene are MNHEY and SVGAGI. CDR3 sequence reads: CASSYRLRDEQFF.

The chain combines TRBV29-1 with TRBJ2-1; with no DNA, the TCRdb D assignment of TRBD2 cannot be verified. The CDR3 consists of 16 residues. The germline gives CDR1 SQVTM, CDR2 ANQGSEA. The CDR3 is CSVYSLLAGVGNEQFF.

This rearrangement joins TRBV3-1 to TRBJ2-5. CDR3 size: 14 residues. Germline CDR1 is LGHDT and CDR2 is YNNKEL (reference sequence). CDR3 residues: CASSQEENFGTQYF.

The rearrangement uses TRBV12-3 or TRBV12-4 and TRBJ2-5; TCRdb reports TRBD1, a call that lacks DNA to check it against. The CDR3 loop spans 14 amino acids. The CDR3 spells CASSLRTGEETQYF.

CDR3: CASSLAAQTWNYGYTF. The rearrangement uses TRBV7-2 and TRBJ1-2. Germline CDR1 reads SGHTA; CDR2 reads FQGNSA. The CDR3 consists of 16 residues.

This rearrangement joins TRBV25-1 to TRBJ1-2. The CDR3 extends over 15 amino acids. Germline V CDR1 and CDR2: MGHDK, SYGVNS. Here the CDR3 reads CASSGHRPSNYGYTF.

This chain links TRBV28 with TRBJ2-7; the TCRdb D gene call, TRBD1, has no DNA to confirm it. The germline CDR1 and CDR2 sequences are MDHEN and SYDVKM. The CDR3 consists of 14 residues. The CDR3 here is CASSFRDSKHEQYF.

This rearrangement joins TRBV6-2 or TRBV6-3 to TRBJ1-1; checking the TCRdb D call of TRBD1 is not possible without DNA. CDR3 length equals 13 residues. The V gene's germline CDR1 is MNHEY and CDR2 SVGEGT. CDR3: CASSLGGYAEAFF.